The rows below give T cell receptor beta chains drawn from one sample of a study of naive and memory T cell subsets. TCRdb processed the UMI-ligation and nested PCR reads anew with MiXCR; each CDR3 protein has one entry. The sample records roughly 150,000 distinct CDR3 sequences, more than 15% being singletons. The sequenced material came from naive CD8+ T cells from blood. The receptors come from a human donor in good health. CDR3s include the opening cysteine and the closing phenylalanine or tryptophan. A D gene is named only where the DNA matches it firmly. For some rows the clone size is stated as once, few or many, or as a class when expanded; others skip it.

j_gene,v_gene,d_gene,abundance,CDR3nt,CDR3aa
TRBJ2-5,TRBV7-9,.,few,TGTGCCAGCAGCCCCGGGGAGGAAGAGACCCAGTACTTC,CASSPGEEETQYF
TRBJ2-1,TRBV5-5,TRBD1,few,TGTGCCAGCAGCGTTGACAGGGACAATGAGCAGTTCTTC,CASSVDRDNEQFF
TRBJ2-7,TRBV7-9,.,.,TGTGCCAGCAGCCCAGAGCCGACCTACGAGCAGTACTTC,CASSPEPTYEQYF
TRBJ2-7,TRBV27,TRBD1,.,TGTGCCAGCAGTCCCCTGGACAGGGCGGGTGAGCAGTACTTC,CASSPLDRAGEQYF
TRBJ2-1,TRBV11-2,TRBD2,few,TGTGCCAGCAGTCCTCTAGCGGGGAAATACAATGAGCAGTTCTTC,CASSPLAGKYNEQFF
TRBJ2-7,TRBV28,TRBD1,.,TGTGCCAGCAGTTCCACCGGGGACAGCTACGAGCAGTACTTC,CASSSTGDSYEQYF
TRBJ2-3,TRBV28,.,.,TGTGCCAGCAGTTTAACCACAGGGAGCACAGATACGCAGTATTTT,CASSLTTGSTDTQYF
TRBJ2-7,TRBV29-1,TRBD2,few,TGCAGCGTTGAGTTTGGCGGGAGCTACGAGCAGTACTTC,CSVEFGGSYEQYF
TRBJ2-1,TRBV24-1,TRBD2,once,TGTGCCACCAGTCTTTTCCGAACCGGGACTAGCGGGAGGGCCATCCACAATGAGCAGTTCTTC,CATSLFRTGTSGRAIHNEQFF
TRBJ1-5,TRBV27,.,many,TGTGCCAGCAGTTATGGGACGGTCCCCAATCAGCCCCAGCATTTT,CASSYGTVPNQPQHF
TRBJ1-4,TRBV7-9,.,.,TGTGCCAGCAGCTTAGTACCTGGTCAGCTCTGGGATGAAAAACTGTTTTTT,CASSLVPGQLWDEKLFF
TRBJ2-7,TRBV28,TRBD1,few,TGTGCCAGCAGCCCCGGGCCCAGACAGGGCGAGCAGTACTTC,CASSPGPRQGEQYF
TRBJ2-1,TRBV4-3,.,few,TGCGCCAGCAGCCACGACCTAGCCGGTGAGCAGTTCTTC,CASSHDLAGEQFF
TRBJ2-7,TRBV28,TRBD1,.,TGTGCCAGCAGTTTCGACAGGGCTGAGGACGAGCAGTACTTC,CASSFDRAEDEQYF
TRBJ2-1,TRBV20-1,.,few,TGCAGTGCCACGGTCGACTTCAATGAGCAGTTCTTC,CSATVDFNEQFF
TRBJ1-5,TRBV20-1,.,.,TGCAGTGCTAGAGATCGTAGTGGACACCTTAGCAATCAGCCCCAGCATTTT,CSARDRSGHLSNQPQHF
TRBJ1-6,TRBV4-3,.,few,TGCGCCAGCAGCCAAGAAGACCTCAGCTCCTATAATTCACCCCTCCACTTT,CASSQEDLSSYNSPLHF
TRBJ2-7,TRBV9,TRBD2,.,TGTGCCAGCAGCGCCGGGACTAGCGACGAGCAGTACTTC,CASSAGTSDEQYF
TRBJ1-5,TRBV24-1,.,once,TGTGCCACCAGTGATCTGGGGATCGAACAGCCCCAGCATTTT,CATSDLGIEQPQHF
TRBJ2-1,TRBV24-1,TRBD2,few,TGTGCCACCAGTGACTCTAGCGGGAGTGGCAATGAGCAGTTCTTC,CATSDSSGSGNEQFF
TRBJ2-3,TRBV28,TRBD2,few,TGTGCCAGCAGTTACGTCGGGTTATTCGGGAGGGCCGCTACGCAGTATTTT,CASSYVGLFGRAATQYF
TRBJ1-2,TRBV29-1,.,.,TGCAGCGTTCCCCGGGAAGGAGGCTACACCTTC,CSVPREGGYTF
TRBJ1-1,TRBV12-5,.,few,TGTGCTAGTGGTTTTTACGGGGGGGTGGGCACTGAAGCTTTCTTT,CASGFYGGVGTEAFF
TRBJ1-5,TRBV27,.,.,TGTGCCAGCGGCAATCAGCCCCAGCATTTT,CASGNQPQHF
TRBJ2-1,TRBV4-3,TRBD2,.,TGCGCCAGCAGCCAAGACGTGTATGGGCTAGCGGGGGAGCAGTTCTTC,CASSQDVYGLAGEQFF
TRBJ2-7,TRBV12-3/TRBV12-4,.,.,TGTGCCAGCAGTTACCTCGGTCGGGGGGCGAACGAGCAGTACTTC,CASSYLGRGANEQYF
TRBJ2-1,TRBV7-3,TRBD1,few,TGTGCCAGCAGCTCCTCCTTGGGACAGGGTCCCAATGAGCAGTTCTTC,CASSSSLGQGPNEQFF
TRBJ2-5,TRBV3-1,TRBD1,few,TGTGCCAGCAGGAAAACTACAGGGGGCGCGGGAGAGACCCAGTACTTC,CASRKTTGGAGETQYF
TRBJ2-5,TRBV12-3/TRBV12-4,TRBD1,.,TGTGCCAGCAGTTTATGGACAGGGGGTCAAGAGACCCAGTACTTC,CASSLWTGGQETQYF
TRBJ2-7,TRBV5-4,.,.,TGTGCCAGCAGCTTGGAGGGCTATGGGGCCGAGCAGTACTTC,CASSLEGYGAEQYF
TRBJ2-1,TRBV2,.,few,TGTGCCAGCAGCGCCGGGGGATACAATGAGCAGTTCTTC,CASSAGGYNEQFF
TRBJ2-7,TRBV28,.,.,TGTGCCAGCAGTTGGGTGCAGGGCGCCTACGAGCAGTACTTC,CASSWVQGAYEQYF
TRBJ1-1,TRBV28,.,.,TGTGCCAGCCGTCCAAACGGAGACAGTTTGGGATATGGGGCATGGAACACTGAAGCTTTCTTT,CASRPNGDSLGYGAWNTEAFF
TRBJ2-1,TRBV6-5,.,few,TGTGCCAGCAGGGCGGGGGACAGTCCGGTGAGCGATGAGCAGTTCTTC,CASRAGDSPVSDEQFF
TRBJ1-4,TRBV3-1,.,.,TGTGCCAGCAGCCAAGAGTCTTTTGCAACTAATGAAAAACTGTTTTTT,CASSQESFATNEKLFF
TRBJ2-1,TRBV6-5,.,.,TGTGCCAGCAGTTACGAGGGGAATGAGCAGTTCTTC,CASSYEGNEQFF
TRBJ2-4,TRBV11-2,TRBD2,few,TGTGCCAGTACGGCTGGACTAGAGAACATTCAGTACTTC,CASTAGLENIQYF
TRBJ1-5,TRBV15,TRBD1,many,TGTGCCACCAGCAGCCTCAACGAGCGGGACAGGGAGCGCAATCAGCCCCAGCATTTT,CATSSLNERDRERNQPQHF
TRBJ2-5,TRBV4-1,TRBD2,.,TGCGCCAGCAGCCAGACTAGCGGTAGTTCGGCCCAGTACTTC,CASSQTSGSSAQYF
TRBJ2-1,TRBV27,.,few,TGTGCCAGCAGTCCGATCACAGGGTATGGGCAGTTCTTC,CASSPITGYGQFF
TRBJ2-7,TRBV27,TRBD1,few,TGTGCCAGCAGTTGGACAGGGAAATTAGAGCAGTACTTC,CASSWTGKLEQYF
TRBJ1-3,TRBV14,.,few,TGTGCCAGCAGCCTGGGGTTCTCTGGAAACACCATATATTTT,CASSLGFSGNTIYF
TRBJ2-2,TRBV7-6,TRBD2,.,TGTGCCAGTTCCTATAGCGGGAGGGGAACCGGGGAGCTGTTTTTT,CASSYSGRGTGELFF
TRBJ2-1,TRBV14,.,.,TGTGCCAGCAGCCAAGTGGGATACAATGAGCAGTTCTTC,CASSQVGYNEQFF
TRBJ1-5,TRBV12-3/TRBV12-4,TRBD1,.,TGTGCCAGCAGTTCACAGGGGGCGGACCAGCCCCAGCATTTT,CASSSQGADQPQHF
TRBJ1-2,TRBV20-1,TRBD1,.,TGCAGTGCTAGAGATTGGGAGAACAGGGGAAGGGAAGGCTACACCTTC,CSARDWENRGREGYTF
TRBJ1-1,TRBV13,.,few,TGTGCCAGCAGCTTAGATCGGATTGAAGCTTTCTTT,CASSLDRIEAFF
TRBJ2-7,TRBV9,TRBD2,few,TGTGCCAGCAGCGTACAAGCGGGAGTAACCTACGAGCAGTACTTC,CASSVQAGVTYEQYF
TRBJ2-1,TRBV5-6,TRBD1,few,TGTGCCAGCAGCTTCAACCAGGGGGCTCACGGTGAGCAGTTCTTC,CASSFNQGAHGEQFF
TRBJ1-1,TRBV4-1,.,many,TGTGCCAGCAGCCAAGAGGGGGTGACTGAAGCTTTCTTT,CASSQEGVTEAFF